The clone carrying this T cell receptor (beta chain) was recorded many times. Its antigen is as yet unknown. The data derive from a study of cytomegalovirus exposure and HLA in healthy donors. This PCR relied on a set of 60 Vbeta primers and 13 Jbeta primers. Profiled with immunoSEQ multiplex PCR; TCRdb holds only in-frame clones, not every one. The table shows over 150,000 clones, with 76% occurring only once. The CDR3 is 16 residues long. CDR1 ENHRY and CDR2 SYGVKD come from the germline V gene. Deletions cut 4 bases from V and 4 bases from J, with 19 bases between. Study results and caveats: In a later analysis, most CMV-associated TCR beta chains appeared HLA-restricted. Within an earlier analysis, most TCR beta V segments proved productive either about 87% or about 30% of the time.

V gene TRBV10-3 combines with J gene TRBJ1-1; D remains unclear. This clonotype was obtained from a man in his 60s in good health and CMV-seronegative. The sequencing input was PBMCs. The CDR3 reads CAISGAIDRDGTEAFF. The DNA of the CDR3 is TGTGCCATCAGTGGGGCGATCGACCGGGATGGCACTGAAGCTTTCTTT.